The present T cell receptor beta chain was sequenced within a study of esophageal squamous cell carcinoma under preoperative chemotherapy. This clonotype is deemed medium-sized (0.01 to 0.1%). What it binds is not known. TCRdb redid the calling of the PCR reads with MiXCR, one entry per CDR3 protein. Found here are some 30,000 distinct CDR3 sequences, roughly 50% of them singletons; the top ten hold about 12%. Sample time point: before preoperative PTX-NDP chemotherapy. Paclitaxel-nedaplatin chemotherapy was given to patients ahead of their surgery. CDR3 length: 14 residues. V gave up 6 bases and J gave up 9 bases, with 18 bases separating them. Study-wide results and limits: Abundant clones tended to shrink rather than expand after paclitaxel-nedaplatin.

The sequence was collected from a human donor with esophageal squamous cell carcinoma. The donor label of this sample is uncertain. This sample was gathered from a patient given preoperative chemotherapy. V gene TRBV12-3 or TRBV12-4 combines with J gene TRBJ2-1; no reliable D call. The CDR3 bases are TGTGCCAGCAGGAGCAACACCATGGTGGGTGAGCAGTTCTTC. Amino acid sequence: CASRSNTMVGEQFF.